This TCR beta chain appears in the sequencing data of a study of control samples from healthy donors and cancer patients. Clones were sequenced by immunoSEQ multiplex PCR, and TCRdb holds only the in-frame ones, with some missing. The sample holds roughly 150,000 clones, around 90% seen once. Sequencing was done on a sample of blood. The receptor comes from a man younger than 45 in good health.

CDR3 sequence: CASSSSGANVLTF. DNA of the CDR3: TGTGCCAGCAGCTCCTCTGGGGCCAACGTCCTGACTTTC. The chain uses TRBV28 and TRBJ2-6; no firm D call. The germline V and J ends were trimmed by 6 bases and 0 bases, with 3 bases remaining between them. Germline values: CDR1 MDHEN, CDR2 SYDVKM. The CDR3 extends over 13 amino acids.